One sample yielded the 29 T cell receptor beta chains listed below, sequenced in a study of cytomegalovirus exposure and HLA in healthy donors (dated by TCRdb to about 2017). The library was made by the immunoSEQ multiplex PCR assay. TCRdb mirrors the immuneACCESS table, restricted to in-frame sequences. Some clones are absent from its copies; in checked studies, under half trace to an unresolved V gene, and the reason for the others is unknown. The sample table holds over 100,000 clones, of which roughly 94% were seen once. The top ten hold 0.85% to 0.95% of the sample. The sequencing input was PBMCs. These receptors came from a woman under 30 in good health and CMV-seronegative.

V usage is TRBV19 and J usage is TRBJ1-3; tentative D call: TRBD1 (6 bases). V gave up 7 bases and J gave up 3 bases, with 13 bases separating them. There are 14 residues in the CDR3. Germline CDR1 and CDR2: LNHDA and SQIVND (reference sequence). CDR3 sequence reads: CASKRPGDGNTIYF. In DNA, the CDR3 is TGTGCCAGTAAGAGGCCAGGGGATGGAAACACCATATATTTT.

The gene calls are TRBV4-3 and TRBJ2-7, with a possible D match to TRBD2 (6 bases). Trimming removed 0 bases from V and 0 bases from J, with 6 bases in between. Germline CDR1 LGHNA, CDR2 YSLEER. The CDR3 is 14 amino acids. DNA of the CDR3: TGCGCCAGCAGCCAAGAGGACTACTCCTACGAGCAGTACTTC. Amino acid sequence: CASSQEDYSYEQYF.

This chain connects TRBV6-4 to TRBJ2-3; D ambiguous. CDR1 and CDR2 from the germline V gene are MRHNA and SNTAGT. The CDR3 covers 14 residues. The V gene lost 6 bases and the J gene lost 0 bases, with 10 bases spanning the gap. The CDR3 spells CASRETHSTDTQYF. CDR3 DNA sequence: TGTGCCAGCAGGGAGACTCATAGCACAGATACGCAGTATTTT.

The chain combines TRBV27 with TRBJ2-5, with D maybe TRBD1 (5 bases). CDR3 length: 15 residues. The V and J ends lost 6 bases and 1 base respectively, with 15 bases between them. Looked up from germline, CDR1 is MNHEY and CDR2 is SMNVEV (reference sequence). CDR3 sequence (DNA): TGTGCCAGCAGCCGCTGGGGTGACAGCCAAGAGACCCAGTACTTC. It yields the protein CASSRWGDSQETQYF.

This clone occurred once. The chain has TRBV5-6 and TRBJ1-2; TRBD1 aligns across 7 bases. The germline gives CDR1 SGHDT, CDR2 YYEEEE. J gave up 6 bases and V 0 bases, and 8 bases lay outside the gene matches. This CDR3 contains 15 residues. CDR3 in amino acids: CASSLGQGYQNGYTF. The CDR3 nucleotides read TGTGCCAGCAGCTTGGGACAGGGATATCAAAATGGCTACACCTTC. The whole variable domain, remainder taken from reference TRBV5-6 and TRBJ1-2, is DAGVTQSPTHLIKTRGQQVTLRCSPKSGHDTVSWYQQALGQGPQFIFQYYEEEERQRGNFPDRFSGHQFPNYSSELNVNALLLGDSALYLCASSLGQGYQNGYTFGSGTRLTVV.

This chain connects TRBV11-3 to TRBJ1-4; D not resolved. The CDR3 totals 13 residues. CDR1 and CDR2 from the germline V gene are SGHNT and YENEEA. Trimming shortened V by 3 bases and J by 6 bases, and 8 bases separated the two germline ends. This CDR3 is CASSLDGDEKLFF. CDR3 in DNA: TGTGCCAGCAGCTTGGACGGGGATGAAAAACTGTTTTTT.

The chain has TRBV4-3 and TRBJ2-7; 7 bases map to TRBD1. V shed 4 bases and J 2 bases; nucleotides not matched to a gene: 5. Looked up from germline, CDR1 is LGHNA and CDR2 is YSLEER. The CDR3 is 14 amino acids. Here the CDR3 reads CASSLDRAPYEQYF. CDR3 sequence (DNA): TGCGCCAGCAGCCTCGACAGGGCGCCCTACGAGCAGTACTTC.

V and J are TRBV9 and TRBJ1-2, with D perhaps TRBD1 (6 bases). Germline V lookup: CDR1 SGDLS, CDR2 YYNGEE. Between the trimmed V and J ends, which lost 4 bases and 2 bases, there was a span of 9 bases. This CDR3 is built from 13 residues. The CDR3 loop reads CASSRDMNYGYTF. The CDR3, as DNA: TGTGCCAGCAGCCGGGACATGAACTATGGCTACACCTTC.

The chain has TRBV18 and TRBJ2-3; TRBD1 agrees at 7 bases. The CDR3 spans 16 residues. Germline CDR1 is KGHSH and CDR2 is LQKENI. V shed 3 bases and J 4 bases; nucleotides not matched to a gene: 10. The CDR3 reads CASSPPAGGSADTQYF. In DNA, the CDR3 is TGTGCCAGCTCACCCCCCGCAGGGGGAAGTGCAGATACGCAGTATTTT.

The chain employs TRBV5-1 and TRBJ2-7; no firm D call. Trimming took 0 bases from V and 2 from J, leaving 9 bases between them. Germline V gives CDR1 SGHRS, CDR2 YFSETQ. The CDR3 covers 14 residues. CDR3 sequence: CASSLEANPYEQYF. The CDR3 DNA reads TGCGCCAGCAGCTTGGAAGCAAACCCCTACGAGCAGTACTTC.

This rearrangement joins TRBV6-5 to TRBJ2-7; D is undetermined. Germline V gives CDR1 MNHEY, CDR2 SVGAGI. CDR3 size: 14 residues. V was cut by 0 bases and J by 2 bases, with 8 bases left in between. The CDR3: CASSYSAETYEQYF. CDR3 coding DNA: TGTGCCAGCAGTTACTCGGCAGAAACCTACGAGCAGTACTTC.

V gene TRBV5-4 combines with J gene TRBJ2-7; D uncertain. CDR1 SGHNT and CDR2 YYREEE come from the germline V gene (reference sequence). The CDR3 is 14 amino acids. The V end was cut by 0 bases, the J end by 2 bases, with 9 bases between. As DNA, the CDR3 is TGTGCCAGCAGCTTGGTCCTTAATCCCTACGAGCAGTACTTC. It is translated as CASSLVLNPYEQYF.

This rearrangement joins TRBV6-5 to TRBJ2-7; D possibly corresponds to TRBD1 (5 bases). CDR1 and CDR2 (germline): MNHEY, SVGAGI. The V gene lost 5 bases and the J gene lost 1 base, with 15 bases spanning the gap. CDR3 length equals 15 residues. The CDR3 coding sequence is TGTGCCAGCAGTACACAGGTCACCACGTCCTACGAGCAGTACTTC. Translating gives CASSTQVTTSYEQYF.

A remark on this clone: An end of the junction does not agree with germline; a read error may underlie this. The rearrangement joins TRBV7-7 to TRBJ2-7, with a possible D match to TRBD1 (6 bases). Germline V gene lookup returns CDR1 SSHAT and CDR2 FNYEAQ (reference sequence). The CDR3 consists of 13 residues. CDR3 sequence reads: CASSLARGYEQYF. The CDR3 DNA is TGTGCTAGCAGCTTAGCCAGGGGCTACGAGCAGTACTTC.

The chain combines TRBV6-6 with TRBJ2-2; 9 bases map to TRBD2. CDR3 length: 15 residues. The J segment lost 3 bases and the V segment lost 8 bases, leaving 7 bases of the junction unmatched. Germline loops: CDR1 MNHNY, CDR2 SVGAGI (reference sequence). CDR3 region: CASGAAGGYTGELFF. CDR3 coding DNA: TGTGCCAGCGGGGCTGCGGGGGGGTACACCGGGGAGCTGTTTTTT.

The chain has TRBV9 and TRBJ2-2; a weak D match, TRBD2 (6 bases). There are 14 residues in the CDR3. Deletions cut 3 bases from V and 9 bases from J, with 15 bases between. From germline, CDR1 is SGDLS and CDR2 YYNGEE. CDR3 nucleotides: TGTGCCAGCAGCGATACGGGAGTATCCCGGGAGCTGTTTTTT. As protein: CASSDTGVSRELFF.

This clone occurred once. This chain connects TRBV4-3 to TRBJ1-1, with a tentative D call TRBD1 (6 bases). Germline CDR1 LGHNA, CDR2 YSLEER. The CDR3 runs 15 residues. The ends were cut back, 0 bases at V and 10 bases at J, with 18 bases in the middle. The CDR3, as DNA: TGCGCCAGCAGCCAAGATCCAACCACAACAGGGTTAGCTTTCTTT. It translates to CASSQDPTTTGLAFF.

The rearrangement links TRBV6-1 to TRBJ2-7; D may be TRBD1 (6 bases). The germline V gene has CDR1 MNHNS and CDR2 SASEGT. The V and J ends lost 6 bases and 3 bases respectively, with 15 bases between them. This CDR3 comprises 14 residues. The CDR3 sequence is CASSGTLNFYEQYF. CDR3 nucleotides: TGTGCCAGCAGCGGGACACTTAATTTCTACGAGCAGTACTTC.

The chain employs TRBV27 and TRBJ1-5; D not certain. The CDR3 totals 13 residues. Germline CDR1 is MNHEY and CDR2 is SMNVEV (reference sequence). The V gene lost 5 bases and the J gene lost 7 bases, with 12 bases spanning the gap. CDR3 sequence: CASSPNPGQPQHF. CDR3 sequence (DNA): TGTGCCAGCAGTCCAAACCCGGGACAGCCCCAGCATTTT.

The gene calls are TRBV7-9 and TRBJ2-5; tentative D call: TRBD2 (6 bases). This CDR3 region has 15 residues. V lost 7 bases and J 0 bases, leaving 15 bases between the germline ends. Germline V lookup: CDR1 SEHNR, CDR2 FQNEAQ (reference sequence). CDR3 residues: CASTSNSGDQETQYF. CDR3 coding DNA: TGTGCCAGCACCTCAAACTCGGGGGACCAAGAGACCCAGTACTTC. Full variable domain (outside the CDR3, taken from reference TRBV7-9 and TRBJ2-5): DTGVSQNPRHKITKRGQNVTFRCDPISEHNRLYWYRQTLGQGPEFLTYFQNEAQLEKSRLLSDRFSAERPKGSFSTLEIQRTEQGDSAMYLCASTSNSGDQETQYFGPGTRLLVL.

The rearrangement links TRBV10-3 to TRBJ1-6, with TRBD1 matching 7 bases. The V gene's germline CDR1 is ENHRY and CDR2 SYGVKD. This CDR3 has 14 amino acids. The CDR3 DNA reads TGTGCTCACCGCGCCGGGACAGACAATTCACCCCTCCACTTT. Protein: CAHRAGTDNSPLHF.

J is TRBJ2-5 and V is TRBV18; possibly TRBD2 for D (6 bases). There are 15 residues in the CDR3. The germline V and J ends were trimmed by 0 bases and 5 bases, with 13 bases remaining between them. Germline-derived CDR1 and CDR2 are KGHSH and LQKENI. The DNA of the CDR3 is TGTGCCAGCTCACCACCCGGGACTGCCCGCGAGACCCAGTACTTC. This encodes CASSPPGTARETQYF.

The rearrangement links TRBV7-2 to TRBJ2-7; tentatively, D is TRBD2 (6 bases). Per the germline V gene, CDR1 is SGHTA and CDR2 is FQGNSA. V was clipped by 4 bases and J by 3 bases, with 10 bases between them. The CDR3 runs 13 residues. CDR3 sequence (DNA): TGTGCCAGCAGCTCGGCCGGGGGCTACGAGCAGTACTTC. Translation gives CASSSAGGYEQYF.

This clone came up once. Written as DNA, the CDR3 is TGTGCCAGCAGCTTACCTCAGGGGTCGAACACTGAAGCTTTCTTT. Residues: CASSLPQGSNTEAFF. The chain is built from TRBV11-3 and TRBJ1-1; possible D gene TRBD1, 6 bases. This CDR3 contains 15 residues. CDR1 and CDR2 (germline): SGHNT, YENEEA. Trimming pared 2 bases from V and 1 base from J, leaving 11 bases between.

The chain has TRBV27 and TRBJ1-1; D gene uncertain. V gave up 5 bases and J gave up 3 bases, with 13 bases separating them. The length of the CDR3 is 14 residues. The germline gives CDR1 MNHEY, CDR2 SMNVEV (reference sequence). The CDR3: CASSPRWEDTEAFF. The CDR3 nucleotides read TGTGCCAGCAGTCCACGGTGGGAGGACACTGAAGCTTTCTTT.

The chain combines TRBV11-2 with TRBJ1-3, with D perhaps TRBD1 (6 bases). Trimming cost V 5 bases and J 1 base, with 9 bases left between them. CDR3 length equals 14 residues. Germline CDR1 reads SGHAT; CDR2 reads FQNNGV. CDR3 sequence reads: CASSADRSGNTIYF. For the CDR3, the DNA is TGTGCCAGCAGCGCGGACAGATCTGGAAACACCATATATTTT.

The chain joins TRBV19 to TRBJ2-7; 7 bases match TRBD1. This CDR3 has 15 residues. Per germline, CDR1 LNHDA and CDR2 SQIVND (reference sequence). The J segment lost 1 base and the V segment lost 5 bases, leaving 8 bases of the junction unmatched. The DNA of the CDR3 is TGTGCCAGTAGTCTGGACAGGTCGGGATCCTACGAGCAGTACTTC. It yields the protein CASSLDRSGSYEQYF.

The chain recombines TRBV25-1 with TRBJ1-2; weak D call: TRBD1 (6 bases). CDR3 length: 15 amino acids. Trimming took 5 bases from V and 3 from J, leaving 16 bases between them. Germline CDR1 and CDR2: MGHDK and SYGVNS. The CDR3 nucleotides read TGTGCCAGCAGTCGGTTGGGGGGGCGAGACTATGGCTACACCTTC. This translates into CASSRLGGRDYGYTF.

The genes are TRBV18 and TRBJ1-3; D gene ambiguous. Trimming left V 0 bases short and J 0 bases short, with 15 bases between. Germline V gene lookup returns CDR1 KGHSH and CDR2 LQKENI. The CDR3 has 18 residues. The CDR3: CASSPPRLRTFSGNTIYF. The CDR3 nucleotides are TGTGCCAGCTCACCACCGAGGCTCAGAACTTTCTCTGGAAACACCATATATTTT.